The 3 T cell receptor beta chains in this list originate from one sample, sequenced in a study of blood T cells in healthy people across ages. Alongside a J-beta primer mix, a sample-barcoded 5' primer served in a second PCR lasting roughly 7 to 11 cycles. TCRdb redid the calling of the 5' RACE reads with MiXCR, one entry per CDR3 protein. The table records more than 900,000 distinct CDR3 sequences, almost 30% of them present only once. This sample was also put to use in a study of T cells of mothers and their children.

Input material: blood. These receptors were collected from a middle-aged woman in good health.

This clonotype showed up just a few times. V and J are TRBV6-1 and TRBJ2-1, with 10 nucleotides matching TRBD1. Germline V gene data show CDR1 as MNHNS and CDR2 as SASEGT. The junction had 8 bases not matched to a gene; V was cut back by 6 bases and J by 3 bases. CDR3 length: 16 amino acids. The CDR3 DNA sequence: TGTGCCAGCAGACCTCTGGGACAGGGGTACTACAATGAGCAGTTCTTC. It is translated as CASRPLGQGYYNEQFF.

This clonotype showed up many times. The J gene is TRBJ1-2, the V gene TRBV29-1; a weak D match, TRBD1 (5 bases). Germline lookup yields CDR1 SQVTM and CDR2 ANQGSEA. The CDR3 contains 14 residues. V was cut by 0 bases and J by 8 bases, with 16 bases left in between. The chain's CDR3 is CSVEDWGSSSGYTF. CDR3 coding DNA: TGCAGCGTTGAAGATTGGGGCAGTTCGTCCGGCTACACCTTC.

The rearrangement joins TRBV2 to TRBJ2-3, with 7 bases lining up with TRBD2. The V and J ends lost 11 bases and 0 bases, in that order; junction bases with no gene match: 11. Germline CDR1 SNHLY, CDR2 FYNNEI. The CDR3 extends over 15 amino acids. The CDR3, as DNA: TGTGCCGGAGGTTTAGCGGGCCCTAGCACAGATACGCAGTATTTT. This codes for CAGGLAGPSTDTQYF. Combining the CDR3 with reference TRBV2 and TRBJ2-3 gives the whole variable domain EPEVTQTPSHQVTQMGQEVILRCVPISNHLYFYWYRQILGQKVEFLVSFYNNEISEKSEIFDDQFSVERPDGSNFTLKIRSTKLEDSAMYFCAGGLAGPSTDTQYFGPGTRLTVL.